The T cell receptor beta chain described here comes from a study of blood T cell repertoires in COVID-19. Across the study: Whether acute or convalescent, the COVID-19 samples came from the United States, Italy and Spain. Sources were T cells, B-cell-depleted T cells, or PBMCs; the material itself was cDNA or gDNA.

This CDR3 comprises 15 residues. Germline CDR1 and CDR2: SQVTM and ANQGSEA. Original handling: For nucleated cells, counts were estimated from reference gene primer amplification. Repertoires were generated with immunoSEQ multiplex PCR, while TCRdb's copy carries only in-frame clones and drops some. V, J and clone size are taken as reported in that table, and D and trimming were inferred from the DNA itself. The sample lists 140,000 or so clones, about 82% seen once, with just under 3% in the top ten. Sequencing was done on a sample of peripheral blood. This TCR was sampled from a man between 50 and 59 years old with acute or convalescent COVID-19. The chain links TRBV29-1 to TRBJ2-2, with 8 nucleotides matching TRBD2. The CDR3 spells CRAALGGGGTGELFF. CDR3 sequence (DNA): TGCCGCGCCGCCCTCGGGGGCGGGGGGACCGGGGAGCTGTTTTTT.